This T cell receptor beta chain originates from a study of neurological immune-mediated disorders. There are many counts of this clonotype. As yet, its antigen is unknown. Regarding time point: longitudinal time-point 3. The unsorted libraries originated from 2 million PBMCs that had been stored at -80 C. This CDR3 is 17 amino acids long. CDR1 is LGHDT, CDR2 YNNKEL, per germline (reference sequence). The junction had 7 bases not matched to a gene; V was cut back by 3 bases and J by 4 bases. Study-level points and caveats: No CDR3 amino acid sequences were shared by expanded clones across subjects, suggesting private repertoires in all groups. It was HTLV-1-associated myelopathy that showed the most TCR clonal expansion, while multiple sclerosis showed the least, falling below healthy controls.

The cDNA came from 5'RACE with 10-nucleotide random UMIs. TCRdb ran MiXCR on the 5' RACE reads and lists one entry per CDR3 protein. The repertoire holds about 81,000 distinct CDR3 sequences, with about 4.5% as singletons. This chain joins TRBV3-1 and TRBJ2-1; 12 bases align to TRBD2. The clonotype was recovered from a woman in her fifties or sixties with multiple sclerosis. The sample consisted of PBMCs. CDR3 residues: CASSQEGLAGLYNEQFF. DNA of the CDR3: TGTGCCAGCAGCCAGGAAGGACTAGCGGGACTATACAATGAGCAGTTCTTC.